This TCR beta chain was captured by sequencing in a study of cytomegalovirus exposure and HLA in healthy donors (dated by TCRdb to 2015 to 2018). Notes on the research overall: In an earlier analysis of some 550 of the donors, under 300 Gb of sequence data and approximately 120 million unique TCR beta sequences from 180 million or so T cells were reported. An early release covering around 630 HLA-typed donors comprised about 310 gigabases of sequencing data and roughly 85 million unique TCR sequences. The genetic ancestry cluster associated with self-reported Caucasian donors included about four fifths of the 398 genotyped donors. The aim of the study was to test whether cataloging public T cell receptors could identify signatures of past pathogen exposure. The T cell repertoires of 666 subjects were profiled by immunosequencing and related to cytomegalovirus serostatus. A separate validation cohort of over 95 different subjects was used in addition to the 666-subject first cohort. To predict cytomegalovirus infection status, the study brought together high-throughput TCR immunosequencing, statistical association of individual TCRs with disease status, and machine learning. A later analysis re-analyzed previously published TCR beta repertoires from about 730 donors and added high-resolution HLA genotyping to study TCR occurrence patterns. The later analysis used no new phenotypic data to find candidate immune exposures, relying instead on TCR beta sequences and their occurrence across donors. To decide whether each TCR beta V gene segment behaved as functional or pseudogenic, an earlier analysis of nearly 600 of the donors relied on high-throughput TCR beta sequencing. Alongside the repertoire data, information on donor age, sex, ethnicity and CMV serostatus was compiled. A later genetic analysis used genome-wide SNP genotypes for about 65% of the roughly 700 donors, treating that subset as a discovery cohort. All discovery cohort repertoires had been generated on a single sequencing platform. Both class I and class II loci were covered by HLA typing, at four-digit resolution. The number of donors typed differed by locus, with roughly 620-630 for A, B, C, DRB1 and DQB1, around 560 for DQA1, approximately 580 for DPA1, and approximately 470 for DPB1. About five DR-DQ haplotypes were treated as single units for association and clustering because of strong linkage in the cohort. On average, 235,054 unique TCR beta nucleotide sequences were sequenced per donor among 398 genotyped donors of the cohort, with 15% to 20% of those sequences being non-productive.

The paper's findings and limits, for the study overall: In a later analysis, HLA-associated TCR beta chains showed more clonal expansion and lower generation probabilities than non-associated chains that were equally common. The classifier was reported to diagnose cytomegalovirus status with high specificity and sensitivity in both the original and validation cohorts. When HLA alleles, especially DR and DQ, strongly co-occurred, attributing TCR associations to individual alleles was difficult. For the cohort, immune exposure information was limited to CMV serostatus. In a later analysis, the rate of TCR association differed among HLA loci, with DRB1 alleles having the most associated TCRs and HLA-C alleles having the fewest. Because counts were too low, under 20 rarely observed V segments, including chromosome 9 orphons, were left out of the earlier analysis of a few hundred of the donors. This cohort had only TCR beta chains sequenced, and the lack of alpha or paired-chain data limited which features could be detected. Most CMV-associated TCR beta chains appeared to be HLA-restricted in a later analysis, and the HLA associations seemed to be driven largely by CMV exposure. A further reported finding was that TCR beta sequences accurately predicted the HLA-A and HLA-B alleles for most subjects in the first cohort. Across donors, most TCR sequences were observed very rarely, whereas some public TCRs were present in many individuals. Correlated functional status among segregating V segments might be attributable to linkage disequilibrium, but an unknown experimental factor could not be ruled out. Specific HLA alleles were associated with around 18,000 TCR beta sequences at a false discovery rate of 0.05 in a later analysis. V-gene and J-gene trimming of TCR beta chains was associated with a missense DCLRE1C variant in a later genetic analysis, and the association was replicated in an independent cohort. The study gave a list of some 150 TCR beta chains associated with cytomegalovirus. In vitro tests confirmed that three of the cytomegalovirus-associated TCR beta chains recognize cytomegalovirus antigens. An earlier analysis of around 600 of the donors showed that most TCR beta V segments appeared in productive rearrangements either about 87% or about 30% of the time, which broadly matched IMGT annotations. Roughly uniform sequencing depth across donors was assumed in presence/absence analyses, although this assumption may not hold. Some IMGT-functional V segments, including TRBV6-2 and TRBV6-3, could not be told apart with the 87-base-pair reads, so those segments were excluded. A later genetic analysis reported fewer N-insertions in productive TCRs among donors in an Asian-associated ancestry cluster than the approximately 670-donor mean. Because HLA typing was missing for some donors at each locus, association tests included only the typed subset. A cluster of highly shared sequence variants was judged likely to represent a technical artifact of the sequencing pipeline. The authors suggested that the approach could potentially be extended to other disease states and immunological phenotypes. Several of the top co-occurrence clusters appeared to be linked to parvovirus B19, influenza, CMV and Epstein-Barr virus, according to a later analysis.

The cohort consisted of 600 to 750 healthy bone marrow donors. All cohort members were sampled while nominally healthy, although unrecorded immune exposures were likely present. The donor was CMV seropositive and was included in the group of 270 or so seropositive cohort members. A peripheral blood sample was provided by each donor, and peripheral blood mononuclear cells were used for TCR beta sequencing. The Qiagen DNeasy Blood Extraction Kit was used to extract genomic DNA from the blood cell samples. The CDR1 and CDR2 encoded by the germline V gene are SNHLY and FYNNEI. Its CDR3 holds 14 amino acids, cysteine through phenylalanine. Of the read, only the CDR3 DNA is kept; its 42 bases are in frame from base 1. V is cut by 5 bases and J by 0 bases, and the space between the germline ends is 11 bases. Libraries were constructed by the immunoSEQ multiplex PCR assay. For the multiplex PCR, a mixture combining 60 forward primers for TCR Vbeta segments and 13 reverse primers for TCR Jbeta segments was used. A multiplex PCR assay on genomic DNA amplified the CDR3 region of rearranged TCR beta genes. The amplified TCR beta libraries were sequenced on the Illumina HiSeq System as 87-base-pair reads. From the authors' description of their analysis: A later analysis tallied approximately 87 million unique TCR beta chains across the approximately 670 repertoires, and some 10 million of those chains were shared by two or more donors. A nearest-neighbor algorithm error-corrected the raw reads and collapsed the reads into unique sequences, merging closely related sequences to remove PCR and sequencing errors. Alignment of CDR3 sequences to IMGT reference sequences was used to assign V, D and J gene segments. For a sequence to be retained, at least a six-nucleotide match to both a V gene segment and a J gene segment was required. A rearrangement was called productive if the CDR3 had no stop codons and remained in frame with V and J, and every other rearrangement was called non-productive. Following IMGT convention, CDR3 was defined as the stretch from the second conserved V-encoded cysteine up to the conserved J-encoded phenylalanine. The earlier analysis of about 500 of the donors excluded sequences that lacked an unambiguous match to a single V gene segment. In an earlier analysis of around 600 of the donors, V segments were called functional above 56.7% productive rearrangements and were called segregating when the between-donor standard deviation exceeded 5%. A statistical classification framework was built to diagnose cytomegalovirus status from the catalog of TCR beta chain sequences. In a later analysis, TCR nucleotide sequences were compared against IMGT/GENE-DB human TR gene sequences so that V and J genes could be assigned. The TCRdist pipeline was used in a later analysis to assign CDR3 sequences and most-parsimonious VDJ recombination scenarios. In a later analysis, each TCR beta chain was defined by its CDR3 amino acid sequence together with its V-gene family, and reads without a unique V-gene family were excluded. As a way to deal with suspected cross-contamination and a sequencing artifact, a later analysis dropped over 550 nucleotide sequences that were highly shared and had low generation probability. A later analysis calculated a clonal expansion index for each public chain from normalized within-repertoire ranks of inferred template counts. Generation probabilities in a later analysis came from a VDJ recombination model fitted to out-of-frame rearrangements, and those results were checked against IGoR. Hypergeometric tests were used in a later analysis to score TCR-TCR, TCR-HLA and TCR-CMV co-occurrence, with a repertoire-size bias correction applied to the TCR pairs. In a later analysis, false discovery rates were estimated by permuting HLA or CMV assignments 20 times. In a later analysis, co-occurring TCRs were grouped with DBSCAN, and TCRdist sequence similarity was added when clustering was performed within HLA-allele-positive subsets. Repertoires with fewer than 30,000 or more than 120,000 public chains, plus five repertoires with anomalous nucleotide sharing, were excluded from co-occurrence clustering. This immuneACCESS table, as held by TCRdb, lists in-frame sequences with V and J called but not all clones. Of the missing ones, under half trace to an unresolved V gene in checked studies; the others have no known cause. D and trimming were read from the DNA, whereas the V and J calls and clone size are those reported in that table. The sample table records about 190,000 clones; over 70% of these occur just once. Of the sample, 1.5% to 2% is held by the ten largest clones.

As regards this clone: Its antigen is unknown. The sample holds no much larger clone one base away, and base qualities are not on file.

This clonotype was sampled from a man aged 35-49 years in good health and CMV-seropositive. Specimen: PBMCs. Recombination linked TRBV2 to TRBJ2-7; the D region possibly corresponds to TRBD1 (6 bases align). The DNA is as follows: TGTGCCAGCAGTCGAGACAGGACCTCCTACGAGCAGTACTTC. This yields the protein CASSRDRTSYEQYF.